This is a list of T cell receptor beta chains from one sample in a study of blood T cell repertoires in COVID-19. Clones were read by immunoSEQ multiplex PCR, and TCRdb kept only the in-frame ones, dropping some. The profile covers about 380,000 clones, with roughly 85% appearing a single time and around 3.4% taken by the ten largest. Sequencing was performed on peripheral blood. The receptors here all came from a woman under 30 with acute or convalescent COVID-19. CDR3s include the opening cysteine and the closing phenylalanine or tryptophan. The D gene is left open where the match is weak. Clone size, where shown, is once, few, many, or a class for clones that have expanded.

>TRBJ2-1|TRBV10-3|.|TRBD2
CAISSGTSGNYNEQFF
TGTGCCATCAGTTCCGGGACTAGCGGGAACTACAATGAGCAGTTCTTC
>TRBJ2-3|TRBV5-6|.|.
CASSSGTFTDTQYF
TGTGCCAGCAGCTCCGGGACATTCACAGATACGCAGTATTTT
>TRBJ1-2|TRBV5-4|.|TRBD1
CASSLRTGSGYTF
TGTGCCAGCAGCCTCAGGACAGGTAGCGGCTACACCTTC
>TRBJ1-1|TRBV29-1|many|.
CSVEGTGLEAFF
TGCAGCGTTGAAGGTACGGGTCTTGAAGCTTTCTTT
>TRBJ1-2|TRBV27|.|TRBD1
CASSRTGTAYGYTF
TGTGCCAGCAGTAGGACAGGGACAGCCTATGGCTACACCTTC
>TRBJ2-7|TRBV6-1|.|TRBD1
CASSERTGKNYEQYF
TGTGCCAGCAGTGAGAGGACAGGGAAAAACTACGAGCAGTACTTC
>TRBJ1-5|TRBV27|.|.
CASSFTGSNQPQHF
TGTGCCAGCAGTTTCACAGGGTCCAATCAGCCCCAGCATTTT
>TRBJ2-7|TRBV13|.|TRBD1
CASSPKPTRGLSYEQYF
TGTGCCAGCAGCCCCAAGCCCACCAGGGGGCTGAGTTACGAGCAGTACTTC
>TRBJ1-3|TRBV6-5|.|.
CASTPDSSGNTIYF
TGTGCCAGCACTCCGGACAGCTCTGGAAACACCATATATTTT
>TRBJ2-2|TRBV2|few|TRBD1
CASNRGDRVNTGELFF
TGTGCCAGCAACAGGGGGGACAGGGTAAACACCGGGGAGCTGTTTTTT
>TRBJ2-3|TRBV30|.|TRBD2
CAWSVGTSGYTDTQYF
TGTGCCTGGAGTGTAGGGACTAGCGGCTACACAGATACGCAGTATTTT
>TRBJ2-7|TRBV27|.|.
CASSYAEGFLYEQYF
TGTGCCAGCAGTTATGCGGAGGGATTTCTTTACGAGCAGTACTTC
>TRBJ1-6|TRBV7-9|.|.
CASSSGGGAGNSPLHF
TGTGCCAGCAGCTCGGGGGGGGGAGCCGGGAATTCACCCCTCCACTTT
>TRBJ1-2|TRBV27|.|TRBD1
CASSTAGGNYGYTF
TGTGCCAGCAGTACCGCAGGGGGTAACTATGGCTACACCTTC
>TRBJ2-5|TRBV27|.|.
CASSYRRQETQYF
TGTGCCAGCAGTTACAGGCGCCAAGAGACCCAGTACTTC
>TRBJ2-1|TRBV5-1|few|.
CASSRLSGNEQFF
TGCGCCAGCAGCCGTTTGTCGGGGAATGAGCAGTTCTTC
>TRBJ2-3|TRBV12-5|once|.
CASGLVLGGTSTDTQYF
TGTGCTAGTGGTTTGGTACTGGGGGGAACTAGCACAGATACGCAGTATTTT
>TRBJ2-1|TRBV7-9|.|TRBD1
CASSLGPGQGNTEQFF
TGTGCCAGCAGCTTAGGTCCGGGACAGGGGAATACTGAGCAGTTCTTC
>TRBJ1-5|TRBV9|.|TRBD1
CASSAGQGRQPQHF
TGTGCCAGCAGCGCGGGACAGGGCCGGCAGCCCCAGCATTTT
>TRBJ2-1|TRBV6-1|once|.
CASSEAGHNEQFF
TGTGCCAGCAGTGAAGCGGGGCACAATGAGCAGTTCTTC
>TRBJ1-1|TRBV23-1|.|.
CASSQSGGIGTEAFF
TGCGCCAGCAGTCAATCGGGGGGGATTGGCACTGAAGCTTTCTTT
>TRBJ1-5|TRBV19|.|.
CASSKNRERNQPQHF
TGTGCCAGTAGTAAAAACAGGGAGCGCAATCAGCCCCAGCATTTT
>TRBJ1-2|TRBV6-5|.|.
CASSYGTPNYGYTF
TGTGCCAGCAGTTATGGGACACCTAACTATGGCTACACCTTC
>TRBJ1-2|TRBV6-5|.|.
CASSYRGQNYGYTF
TGTGCCAGCAGTTACAGGGGCCAAAACTATGGCTACACCTTC
>TRBJ1-2|TRBV5-5|once|.
CASSLGGIGGYTF
TGTGCCAGCAGCTTAGGGGGAATCGGGGGCTACACCTTC
>TRBJ1-4|TRBV28|.|.
CASSPTGRLGEKLFF
TGTGCCAGCAGCCCTACAGGCAGGTTGGGTGAAAAACTGTTTTTT
>TRBJ2-7|TRBV5-1|.|.
CASSLTGYSYEQYF
TGCGCCAGCAGCTTAACAGGTTATTCCTACGAGCAGTACTTC
>TRBJ2-2|TRBV5-6|.|.
CASSWANPNTGELFF
TGTGCCAGCAGCTGGGCTAACCCGAACACCGGGGAGCTGTTTTTT
>TRBJ2-1|TRBV5-6|.|TRBD2
CASSLPSGSFGDEQFF
TGTGCCAGCAGCTTGCCTAGCGGGAGCTTCGGGGATGAGCAGTTCTTC
>TRBJ2-3|TRBV6-5|.|TRBD2
CASSYVAGGTDTQYF
TGTGCCAGCAGTTACGTAGCGGGGGGCACAGATACGCAGTATTTT
>TRBJ1-1|TRBV12-5|.|TRBD1
CASGLGTGLEAFF
TGTGCTAGTGGTTTAGGGACAGGGCTTGAAGCTTTCTTT
>TRBJ1-4|TRBV27|.|.
CASSRTLGEKLFF
TGTGCCAGTTCAAGAACTCTTGGTGAAAAACTGTTTTTT
>TRBJ2-7|TRBV29-1|.|.
CSVVESSYEQYF
TGCAGCGTTGTGGAGAGCTCCTACGAGCAGTACTTC
>TRBJ1-2|TRBV19|.|.
CASSWHSYGYTF
TGTGCCAGTAGTTGGCATTCCTATGGCTACACCTTC
>TRBJ2-3|TRBV6-6|.|.
CASSLQGPSTDTQYF
TGTGCCAGCAGCCTCCAGGGGCCCAGCACAGATACGCAGTATTTT
>TRBJ1-2|TRBV9|few|.
CASSVAVGSDYGYTF
TGTGCCAGCAGCGTAGCCGTCGGGTCGGACTATGGCTACACCTTC
>TRBJ2-1|TRBV5-1|once|.
CASRTGSSYNEQFF
TGCGCCAGCAGAACAGGGAGCTCCTACAATGAGCAGTTCTTC
>TRBJ1-2|TRBV6-5|.|.
CASSFSGYYGYTF
TGTGCCAGCAGTTTTTCAGGGTACTATGGCTACACCTTC
>TRBJ1-3|TRBV18|.|TRBD1
CASSPLGTGDTIYF
TGTGCCAGCTCACCATTAGGGACAGGAGACACCATATATTTT
>TRBJ1-2|TRBV6-5|.|TRBD1
CASLDRGKRAYGYTF
TGTGCCAGCTTGGACAGGGGGAAGAGGGCCTATGGCTACACCTTC
>TRBJ2-3|TRBV5-8|.|TRBD2
CASTYLAGADTQYF
TGTGCCAGCACTTATCTTGCGGGGGCAGATACGCAGTATTTT
>TRBJ1-5|TRBV9|.|.
CASSVGPSSNQPQHF
TGTGCCAGCAGCGTAGGGCCCTCTAGCAATCAGCCCCAGCATTTT
>TRBJ1-1|TRBV19|few|TRBD1
CASSPIGDRGRFTEAFF
TGTGCCAGTAGTCCCATAGGGGACAGGGGGCGATTCACTGAAGCTTTCTTT
>TRBJ2-7|TRBV28|.|TRBD1
CASSSDRDSSYEQYF
TGTGCCAGCAGTTCTGACAGGGACAGCTCCTACGAGCAGTACTTC
>TRBJ1-2|TRBV14|few|.
CASSPGGHYGYTF
TGTGCCAGCAGCCCGGGGGGACACTATGGCTACACCTTC
>TRBJ2-1|TRBV11-2|.|TRBD2
CASSRAGGNEQFF
TGTGCCAGCAGCCGTGCGGGGGGCAATGAGCAGTTCTTC
>TRBJ2-1|TRBV7-2|.|.
CASSPLAYNEQFF
TGTGCCAGCAGCCCACTAGCCTACAATGAGCAGTTCTTC
>TRBJ1-1|TRBV19|.|TRBD1
CASSISGGRGLGTEAFF
TGTGCCAGTAGTATATCCGGGGGCAGGGGGCTGGGGACTGAAGCTTTCTTT
>TRBJ1-2|TRBV9|.|TRBD1
CASSVGDRVVNYGYTF
TGTGCCAGCAGCGTAGGGGACAGGGTGGTCAACTATGGCTACACCTTC
>TRBJ2-2|TRBV25-1|.|.
CASSDVEGSNTGELFF
TGTGCCAGCAGTGACGTCGAGGGATCGAACACCGGGGAGCTGTTTTTT
>TRBJ2-3|TRBV30|.|TRBD2
CAWGRVDTQYF
TGTGCCTGGGGGAGGGTAGATACGCAGTATTTT
>TRBJ1-1|TRBV5-1|.|.
CASRWGHPNTEAFF
TGCGCCAGCAGGTGGGGACATCCGAACACTGAAGCTTTCTTT
>TRBJ2-7|TRBV6-5|.|TRBD1
CASSWDSYQEQYF
TGTGCCAGCAGCTGGGACAGTTACCAGGAGCAGTACTTC